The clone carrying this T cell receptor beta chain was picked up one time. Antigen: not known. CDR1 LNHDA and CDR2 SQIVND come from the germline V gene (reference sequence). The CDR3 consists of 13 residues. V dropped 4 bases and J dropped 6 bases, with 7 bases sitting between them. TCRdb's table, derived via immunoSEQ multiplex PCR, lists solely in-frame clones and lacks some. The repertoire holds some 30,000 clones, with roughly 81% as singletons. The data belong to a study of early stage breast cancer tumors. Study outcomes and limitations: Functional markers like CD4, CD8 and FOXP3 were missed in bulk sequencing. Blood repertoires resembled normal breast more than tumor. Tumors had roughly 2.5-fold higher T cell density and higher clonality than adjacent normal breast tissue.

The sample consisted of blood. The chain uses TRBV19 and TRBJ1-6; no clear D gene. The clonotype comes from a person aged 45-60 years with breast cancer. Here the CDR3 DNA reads TGTGCCAGTAGTACGCAGGCTAATTCACCCCTCCACTTT. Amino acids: CASSTQANSPLHF.